This TCR beta chain was obtained from a study of cytomegalovirus exposure and HLA in healthy donors. Remarks on this clone: The antigen is not known.

General study findings and limits: As confirmed in vitro, a few CMV-associated chains were specific for CMV antigens. Later analysis revealed greater clonal expansion in HLA-associated TCR beta chains than in equally common others. Reportedly, a later analysis found an Asian-associated ancestry cluster had fewer N-insertions than the approximately 640-donor mean.

The PCR made use of 60 Vbeta and 13 Jbeta primers. Sequenced by immunoSEQ multiplex PCR; TCRdb stores in-frame clones only, minus some. The repertoire has 100,000 or so clones, roughly three quarters of them found once; the top ten carry 3.5% to 5%. The receptor's source is a female donor in good health and CMV-seropositive. Specimen: PBMCs.

The CDR3 sequence is CASSTEEELNTEAFF. As DNA, the CDR3 is TGTGCCAGCAGTACCGAGGAGGAGCTTAACACTGAAGCTTTCTTT. The chain combines TRBV28 with TRBJ1-1, with D uncertain. Trimming left V 5 bases short and J 2 bases short, with 15 bases between. CDR3 length: 15 amino acids. The germline V gene has CDR1 MDHEN and CDR2 SYDVKM.